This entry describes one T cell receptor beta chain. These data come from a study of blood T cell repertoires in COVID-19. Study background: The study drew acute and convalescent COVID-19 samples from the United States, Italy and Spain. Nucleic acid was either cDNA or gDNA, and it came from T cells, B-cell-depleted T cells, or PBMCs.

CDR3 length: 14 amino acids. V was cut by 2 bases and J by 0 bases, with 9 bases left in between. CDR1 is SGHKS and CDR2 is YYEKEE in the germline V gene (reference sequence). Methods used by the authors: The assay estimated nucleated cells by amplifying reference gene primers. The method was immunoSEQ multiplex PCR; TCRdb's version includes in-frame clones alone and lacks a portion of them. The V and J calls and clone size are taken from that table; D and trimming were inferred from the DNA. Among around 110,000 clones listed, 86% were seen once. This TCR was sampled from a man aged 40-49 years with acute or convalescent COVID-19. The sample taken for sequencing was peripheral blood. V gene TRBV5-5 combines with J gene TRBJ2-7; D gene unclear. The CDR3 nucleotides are TGTGCCAGCAGCTTCTCGGTTCCCTCCTACGAGCAGTACTTC. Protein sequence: CASSFSVPSYEQYF.